This is a list of T cell receptor beta chains from one sample in a study of CD4 T cells in relation to SARS-CoV-2 and coronaviruses. Method: immunoSEQ multiplex PCR; TCRdb's copy keeps in-frame clones and lacks some. Of around 16,000 clones in the sample, 70% to 85% were seen once. No cognate antigen is known for these TCRs. Sequences were obtained from CD4+ T cells from PBMCs, cultured in vitro. These receptors were collected from a human donor in good health. Both conserved end residues are part of each CDR3. Fields, in order: D gene, V gene, clone size, J gene, CDR3 DNA, CDR3 protein. The D gene is left open where the match is weak. Expanded clones get a size class; other rows say once, few or many, or leave the size out.

TRBD1,TRBV6-5,NA,TRBJ2-1,TGTGCCAGCGGGACAGTTGCGAATGAGCAGTTCTTC,CASGTVANEQFF
NA,TRBV30,NA,TRBJ1-4,TGTGCCTGGGGTGGGGACGGCGCAACTAATGAAAAACTGTTTTTT,CAWGGDGATNEKLFF
NA,TRBV19,NA,TRBJ1-5,TGTGCCAGTAGGGACCTAGTCGATCAGCCCCAGCATTTT,CASRDLVDQPQHF
TRBD1,TRBV30,NA,TRBJ1-5,TGTGCCTGGAGTGCCTCCGGGACAGTCACACAGCCCCAGCATTTT,CAWSASGTVTQPQHF
NA,TRBV11-2,few,TRBJ1-5,TGTGCCAGCAGCTTAGTCGGACGTTTGGAGGGGAAGCCCCAGCATTTT,CASSLVGRLEGKPQHF
NA,TRBV28,NA,TRBJ2-5,TGTGCCAGCAGTTTAGGTCGTGGGGCTAAACAAGAGACCCAGTACTTC,CASSLGRGAKQETQYF
NA,TRBV27,NA,TRBJ1-1,TGTGCCAGCAGTCCACTGACCCGGAACACTGAAGCTTTCTTT,CASSPLTRNTEAFF
NA,TRBV12-3/TRBV12-4,NA,TRBJ2-7,TGTGCCAGCAGTTATCAAGGCACCTACGAGCAGTACTTC,CASSYQGTYEQYF
NA,TRBV18,NA,TRBJ1-1,TGTGCCAGCTCACCGAGGAAGGGGAATGAAGCTTTCTTT,CASSPRKGNEAFF
NA,TRBV19,NA,TRBJ2-1,TGTGCCAGTAGTACAACAGGGATGAATGAGCAGTTCTTC,CASSTTGMNEQFF
TRBD1,TRBV18,once,TRBJ2-3,TGTGCCAGCTCAGCCGGGACAGGGGGCCGGAAAACAGATACGCAGTATTTT,CASSAGTGGRKTDTQYF
NA,TRBV9,NA,TRBJ1-1,TGTGCCAGCAGCGTAGTTACTGAAGCTTTCTTT,CASSVVTEAFF
TRBD2,TRBV19,large,TRBJ2-5,TGTGCCAGTAGAAGGACTAGCGGGAGGGCCTGGGAGACCCAGTACTTC,CASRRTSGRAWETQYF
TRBD1,TRBV5-1,NA,TRBJ2-3,TGCGCCAGCAGCTTCCGGGACAGGAGGCTAACAGATACGCAGTATTTT,CASSFRDRRLTDTQYF
NA,TRBV14,NA,TRBJ2-5,TGTGCCAGCAGCCAAGATTTCTTACAAGAGACCCAGTACTTC,CASSQDFLQETQYF
TRBD1,TRBV7-9,NA,TRBJ1-5,TGTGCCAGCAGCTTAGGGGGACAGGGAGGTCAGCCCCAGCATTTT,CASSLGGQGGQPQHF
NA,TRBV23-1,NA,TRBJ2-7,TGCGCCAGCAGTCAATGCGTTGGCTACGAGCAGTACTTC,CASSQCVGYEQYF
TRBD2,TRBV7-2,few,TRBJ2-7,TGTGCCAGCAGCTTACTCAGCGGGGGCTACGAGCAGTACTTC,CASSLLSGGYEQYF
NA,TRBV19,NA,TRBJ1-2,TGTGCCAGCACCCCCTTCGCGGGGGACTATGGCTACACCTTC,CASTPFAGDYGYTF
NA,TRBV29-1,NA,TRBJ1-1,TGCAGCGTGACAGGTATGAACACTGAAGCTTTCTTT,CSVTGMNTEAFF
NA,TRBV11-2,NA,TRBJ1-1,TGTGCCAGCAGCCGATGGGGGTATGGAATGAACACTGAAGCTTTCTTT,CASSRWGYGMNTEAFF
NA,TRBV25-1,NA,TRBJ1-2,TGTGCCAGCAGTGAATTCTCTCGGACAGCCGTCTATGGCTACACCTTC,CASSEFSRTAVYGYTF
TRBD2,TRBV19,NA,TRBJ2-1,TGTGCCAGTAGGCGACTAGCGGGAGGGTTTGATGAGCAGTTCTTC,CASRRLAGGFDEQFF
TRBD1,TRBV7-3,NA,TRBJ2-5,TGTGCCAGCTCGAGGGACAGTTCTCAAGAGACCCAGTACTTC,CASSRDSSQETQYF
NA,TRBV5-1,NA,TRBJ1-1,TGCGCCAGCAGGGGCCCAGGGATGAACACTGAAGCTTTCTTT,CASRGPGMNTEAFF
TRBD2,TRBV5-1,NA,TRBJ2-7,TGCGCCAGCGCCTGGGGGGGTTCCTACGAGCAGTACTTC,CASAWGGSYEQYF
NA,TRBV5-6,NA,TRBJ1-1,TGTGCCAGCAGCTTTCTGAACACTGAAGCTTTCTTT,CASSFLNTEAFF
NA,TRBV18,once,TRBJ1-5,TGTGCCAGCTCACCCCGGGGGGGCAATCAGCCCCAGCATTTT,CASSPRGGNQPQHF
TRBD1,TRBV5-1,NA,TRBJ1-6,TGCGCCAGCAGCTATTCAGGGGGCGAGACGTCACCCCTCCACTTT,CASSYSGGETSPLHF
NA,TRBV18,NA,TRBJ1-2,TGTGCCAGCTCACTAAACGCCTTCCCATATGGCTACACCTTC,CASSLNAFPYGYTF
NA,TRBV7-9,few,TRBJ2-1,TGTGCCAGCAGCTTAGTGGCGGGATCGGTGGGCAATGAGCAGTTCTTC,CASSLVAGSVGNEQFF
NA,TRBV29-1,NA,TRBJ1-1,TGCAGCGTTGAAAAAAAGCTATCGGCTGAAGCTTTCTTT,CSVEKKLSAEAFF
NA,TRBV29-1,NA,TRBJ2-7,TGCAGCGTTGTGGCGCAGGGCGGGGAGCAGTACTTC,CSVVAQGGEQYF
NA,TRBV11-2,NA,TRBJ2-3,TGTGCCAGCAGCTTAGAAACGTTTACAGATACGCAGTATTTT,CASSLETFTDTQYF
TRBD1,TRBV5-5,medium-sized,TRBJ2-1,TGTGCCAGCAGCAGAGTCCCGGGACAGCCCAATGAGCAGTTCTTC,CASSRVPGQPNEQFF
NA,TRBV30,NA,TRBJ2-3,TGTGCCTGGAGTGTAAGGGCTACCATTGCCGCAGATACGCAGTATTTT,CAWSVRATIAADTQYF
NA,TRBV10-1,few,TRBJ1-5,TGCGCCAGCAGCGATCGGGAGCAGCCCCAGCATTTT,CASSDREQPQHF
TRBD1,TRBV11-2,NA,TRBJ2-2,TGTGCCAGCAGTCTCCAGGGGGCTGACACCGGGGAGCTGTTTTTT,CASSLQGADTGELFF
TRBD1,TRBV7-8,few,TRBJ1-3,TGTGCCAGCAGCTCCCTTCCGGCACAGGGGTTGGGAAACACCATATATTTT,CASSSLPAQGLGNTIYF
NA,TRBV6-2/TRBV6-3,NA,TRBJ2-1,TGTGCCAGCAGTTTGGGACACCCAGGGTATGAGCAGTTCTTC,CASSLGHPGYEQFF
NA,TRBV6-1,NA,TRBJ1-3,TGTGCCAGCAGTGAGCTTGGAAACACCATATATTTT,CASSELGNTIYF
TRBD2,TRBV2,NA,TRBJ2-1,TGTGCCAGCAGTGACGTAAGACTAGCGGCTGGGTACAATGAGCAGTTCTTC,CASSDVRLAAGYNEQFF